The 5 T cell receptor beta chains below all came from one sample that was sequenced in a study of identical twins listed by TCRdb under 2016. The library came from 5' RACE. The instrument was an Illumina HiSeq 2000. TCRdb reanalyzed the raw reads on its own, using fastp at Q25 for trimming and MiXCR for clone calling, and kept in-frame beta chains. Rows with one shared CDR3 protein collapse into an entry with the most common genes and DNA. The sample records 200,000 to 250,000 distinct CDR3 sequences, about 7% of which are singletons. The ten largest clonotypes hold 3.5% to 4% of the sample. This same sample was also taken into another study, of yellow fever vaccine responses in identical twins.

Material: memory (CD45RO+) T cells sorted from blood. The sample's cell subset or site label, in plain terms: CD45RO+ enriched T cells. The receptors come from a woman aged 18-29 years in good health.

The sample holds a few counts of this clonotype. The chain is built from TRBV15 and TRBJ2-3; possible D gene TRBD2, 5 bases. The CDR3 length is 14 residues. CDR1 is LNHNV, CDR2 YYDKDF, per germline (reference sequence). Trimming pared 4 bases from V and 5 bases from J, leaving 13 bases between. CDR3 in DNA: TGTGCCACCAGCAAAGTAAACGAGGGAGATACGCAGTATTTT. It is translated as CATSKVNEGDTQYF.

The V gene is TRBV6-1, the J gene TRBJ1-5, with TRBD1 identical over 9 bases. Unmatched junction bases numbered 8, after V lost 8 bases and J lost 3 bases. The CDR3 is made up of 15 amino acids. CDR1 is MNHNS, CDR2 SASEGT, per germline. CDR3 in amino acids: CASRTGDGNNQPQHF. CDR3 nucleotides: TGTGCCAGCCGGACAGGGGACGGTAACAATCAGCCCCAGCATTTT.

This clonotype turned up a few times. The J gene is TRBJ2-1, the V gene TRBV20-1, with 7 bases lining up with TRBD1. Looked up from germline, CDR1 is DFQATT and CDR2 is SNEGSKA (reference sequence). The CDR3 has 13 amino acids. J was trimmed by 5 bases and V by 2 bases; bases with no gene match: 3. The CDR3 protein is CSARSDRNNEQFF. The DNA of the CDR3 is TGCAGTGCTAGATCGGACAGGAACAATGAGCAGTTCTTC.

This clonotype was seen repeatedly, ten times or more. This chain connects TRBV12-3 or TRBV12-4 to TRBJ2-3; TRBD2 agrees at 12 bases. The CDR3 is 17 residues long. The ends lost 5 bases at V and 4 bases at J; junction bases unmatched: 10. CDR3 amino acids: CASSRTGLAGRPDTQYF. DNA for the CDR3: TGTGCCAGCAGTCGTACCGGACTAGCGGGGAGACCAGATACGCAGTATTTT.

V gene TRBV12-3 or TRBV12-4 combines with J gene TRBJ2-7; 9 nucleotides agree with TRBD2. J lost 9 bases, V lost 6 bases, and 15 bases had no gene match. The CDR3 length is 15 residues. The CDR3: CASRPSETSGGGQYF. CDR3 DNA sequence: TGTGCCAGCAGACCTAGTGAGACTAGCGGTGGTGGGCAGTACTTC.